This passage covers 10 T cell receptor beta chains from one sample sequenced in a study of metastatic and nonmetastatic thyroid tumors. Before thyroid surgery, none of the patients had received any treatment. TCRdb re-clonotyped the PCR reads via MiXCR. The sample has about 70,000 clones, around 19% seen once. Sample: blood. These receptors all stem from a female donor with papillary thyroid cancer or a benign thyroid nodule (not recorded which). Some clones in this sample may be carry-over from other donors' samples.

About this clone: Its ends do not fully match the called genes, so a read error is possible. The chain is built from TRBV12-3 or TRBV12-4 and TRBJ1-2, with unresolved D. The CDR3 spans 15 residues. The CDR3 spells CTSSGDSRGFYGYTF. The DNA of the CDR3 is TGTACCAGCAGTGGCGATAGTCGTGGCTTCTATGGCTACACCTTC.

Ten or more counts support this clone. The V and J genes are TRBV3-1 and TRBJ1-6; D is possibly TRBD1 (6 bases). Germline values: CDR1 LGHDT, CDR2 YNNKEL (reference sequence). The V and J ends lost 3 bases and 7 bases respectively, with 13 bases between them. This CDR3 is 15 amino acids long. The CDR3 coding sequence is TGTGCCAGCAGCCAGGGGGGGGCTAGAAATTCACCCCTCCACTTT. Amino acids: CASSQGGARNSPLHF.

The chain is built from TRBV6-4 and TRBJ1-6; 7 bases align to TRBD1. This CDR3 is built from 14 residues. From germline, CDR1 is MRHNA and CDR2 SNTAGT. The ends lost 2 bases at V and 5 bases at J; junction bases unmatched: 0. CDR3: CASSDGTDNSPLHF. CDR3 in DNA: TGTGCCAGCAGTGACGGGACAGATAATTCACCCCTCCACTTT.

The V call is TRBV30, the J call TRBJ2-5; D remains ambiguous. The CDR3 consists of 11 residues. Germline V gives CDR1 GTSNPN, CDR2 SVGIG (reference sequence). Between the trimmed V and J ends, which lost 2 bases and 2 bases, there was a span of 3 bases. Here the CDR3 DNA reads TGTGCCTGGAGTCGGCAAGAGACCCAGTACTTC. Its protein product is CAWSRQETQYF.

The rearrangement uses TRBV20-1 and TRBJ1-5, with a tentative D call TRBD1 (5 bases). CDR3 length equals 18 residues. Germline V CDR1 and CDR2: DFQATT, SNEGSKA (reference sequence). V shed 1 base and J shed 0 bases, with 19 bases lying between them. DNA for the CDR3: TGCAGTGCTAGAGTTCTTGGGACCGGGGGGTTTAGCAATCAGCCCCAGCATTTT. Translation: CSARVLGTGGFSNQPQHF.

This clone was seen ten or more times. Other DNA sequences of this sample code for an identical CDR3. The chain carries TRBV6-1 and TRBJ1-1, with unresolved D. The CDR3 runs 12 residues. Trimming left V 5 bases short and J 3 bases short, with 7 bases between. Germline V gene sequence: CDR1 MNHNS, CDR2 SASEGT. CDR3 sequence reads: CASSPGHTEAFF. In DNA, the CDR3 is TGTGCCAGCAGTCCCGGGCACACTGAAGCTTTCTTT.

This clone was counted at least ten times. Compared with germline, one end of the junction differs, possibly owing to a read error. The chain employs TRBV9 and TRBJ2-2; TRBD2 is a possible D gene (6 bases). This CDR3 spans 16 amino acids. Germline values: CDR1 SGDLS, CDR2 YYNGEE. CDR3 protein: CASSVARTTNTVELFF. In nucleotides, the CDR3 is TGTGCCAGCAGCGTAGCGAGGACTACGAACACCGTGGAGCTGTTTTTT.

The rearrangement links TRBV20-1 to TRBJ1-6; D is undetermined. Trimming removed 6 bases from V and 8 bases from J, with 11 bases in between. Germline V CDR1 and CDR2: DFQATT, SNEGSKA (reference sequence). The CDR3 runs to 12 residues. CDR3 in amino acids: CSAGRRDSPLHF. The CDR3 bases are TGCAGTGCAGGTCGGCGGGATTCACCCCTCCACTTT.

The V call is TRBV6-1, the J call TRBJ2-7; 8 bases fit TRBD2. The CDR3 totals 14 residues. Losses at the gene ends were 4 bases for V and 4 bases for J; bases not matched to a gene: 6. CDR1 is MNHNS and CDR2 is SASEGT in the germline V gene. CDR3 sequence: CASSGAGDVYEQYF. CDR3 nucleotide sequence: TGTGCCAGCAGTGGAGCGGGAGATGTTTACGAGCAGTACTTC.

This clone came up many times. The V call is TRBV3-1, the J call TRBJ2-7, with D possibly being TRBD1 (6 bases). CDR1 is LGHDT and CDR2 is YNNKEL in the germline V gene (reference sequence). The CDR3 length is 15 residues. V lost 2 bases to trimming and J lost 3 bases, with 14 bases between them. CDR3: CASSQKTGRLYEQYF. CDR3 DNA sequence: TGTGCCAGCAGCCAAAAAACAGGGCGCCTCTACGAGCAGTACTTC.